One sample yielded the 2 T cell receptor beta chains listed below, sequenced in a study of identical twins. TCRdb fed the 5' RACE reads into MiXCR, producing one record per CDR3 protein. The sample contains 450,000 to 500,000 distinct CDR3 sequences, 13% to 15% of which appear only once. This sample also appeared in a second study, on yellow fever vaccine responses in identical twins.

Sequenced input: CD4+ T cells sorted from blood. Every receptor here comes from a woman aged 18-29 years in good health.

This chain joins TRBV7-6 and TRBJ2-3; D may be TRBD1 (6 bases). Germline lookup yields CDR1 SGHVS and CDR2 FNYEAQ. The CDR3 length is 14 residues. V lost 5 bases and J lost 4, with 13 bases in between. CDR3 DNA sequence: TGTGCCAGCAGCACGGGACATGGGGCAGATACGCAGTATTTT. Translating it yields CASSTGHGADTQYF.

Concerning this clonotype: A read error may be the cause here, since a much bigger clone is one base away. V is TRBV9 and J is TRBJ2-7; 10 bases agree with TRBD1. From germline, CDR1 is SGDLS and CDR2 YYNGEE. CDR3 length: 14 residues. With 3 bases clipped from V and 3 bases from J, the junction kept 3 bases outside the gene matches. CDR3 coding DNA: TGTGCCAGCAGCGCCGGGACAGGGGACTACGAGCAGTACTTC. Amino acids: CASSAGTGDYEQYF.